This T cell receptor (beta chain) was recovered during a study of blood T cell repertoires in COVID-19 (dated by TCRdb to the early 2020s). For the study in its entirety: Collaborator samples came from the United States, Italy and Spain and covered acute and convalescent phases of COVID-19. The prospective study material was composed of cDNA or gDNA derived from T cells, B-cell-depleted T cells, or PBMCs. Deeply sampled blood TCRbeta repertoires from subjects exposed to, actively infected with, or recovered from COVID-19 were included in the dataset. The repertoires were made available in a free public database intended to serve as a resource for research on the immune response to SARS-CoV-2. Samples came from the ongoing ImmuneRACE study (first 160 participants) plus 1,254 subjects from 6 global collaborators. The sample metadata nearly always contained a de-identified subject ID, COVID-19 status, age in years and sex. HLA class I and class II types, where available, came from metadata supplied by the sample provider rather than from assay-based typing.

On this clone itself: No cognate antigen has been identified for it. No per-base quality is available; no much larger clone lies one base away.

Overall study outcomes, separate from this receptor: Clinical and demographic metadata were provided uncurated, with the amount varying by source and participant.

TCRbeta CDR3 regions were amplified from genomic DNA by means of the immunoSEQ Assay, a bias-controlled multiplex PCR. As for the original processing: The number of nucleated cells in each sample was estimated from the amplification of reference gene primers within the assay. To quantify the absolute abundance of each unique TCRbeta CDR3 rearrangement, sequence reads were collapsed and filtered. For each sample, productive Simpson clonality was calculated by taking the square root of Simpson's diversity index across productive rearrangements. TCRdb provides this immuneACCESS table in a form limited to in-frame rearrangements. Some clones are lacking; in checked studies, under half of them reflect an unresolved V gene, and why the rest are absent is not known. The V and J calls and clone size come from that table; D and trimming were worked out from the DNA. The sample records about 120,000 clones, approximately 87% of which are singletons. In total, the top ten clones hold 2% to 2.5% of the sample.

Collaborating institutions collected whole blood in K2EDTA tubes following their own protocols. For TCRbeta analysis, collaborator samples were shipped as frozen whole blood, as isolated PBMCs, or as DNA extracted from either sample type. The CDR3 contains 13 residues, cysteine and phenylalanine counted. CDR3 DNA is the only sequence kept; it has 39 bases, read in frame from the first base. Taken from the germline V gene (reference sequence), the CDR1 and CDR2 loops are SGHKS and YYEKEE. V and J are truncated by 4 bases and 2 bases respectively, leaving an intervening sequence of 7 bases. This receptor chain uses TRBV5-5 and TRBJ1-5; TRBD1 is possibly the D segment (5 matching bases). This receptor was taken from a woman between 45 and 60 years old with acute or convalescent COVID-19. Source material: peripheral blood. The base sequence is TGTGCCAGCAGCGGGGCTGGCAATCAGCCCCAGCATTTT. The translation is CASSGAGNQPQHF. The reference TRBV5-5 and TRBJ1-5 proteins fill in what lies around the CDR3, so the full variable domain reads DAGVTQSPTHLIKTRGQQVTLRCSPISGHKSVSWYQQVLGQGPQFIFQYYEKEERGRGNFPDRFSARQFPNYSSELNVNALLLGDSALYLCASSGAGNQPQHFGDGTRLSIL.